This note documents a single TCR beta chain sequence. Its specificity is not known. This was the immunoSEQ v3.0 assay at survey level. This table comes from immunoSEQ multiplex PCR, and its TCRdb copy is limited to in-frame clones, with some not included. The sample includes under 30,000 clones, 81% of them seen just once. The data belong to a study of long-term antiretroviral therapy in people with HIV. CDR3 length equals 13 residues. The V gene lost 3 bases and the J gene lost 6 bases, with 6 bases spanning the gap. Germline lookup yields CDR1 LNHNV and CDR2 YYDKDF (reference sequence). General observations from the study: Neither ART adherence, viral resistance nor therapy changes were documented.

Source: unsorted PBMCs, taken at the start of antiretroviral therapy, before treatment. The chain is built from TRBV15 and TRBJ1-6, with a weak D call TRBD1 (5 bases). This receptor was identified in a woman aged 18 to 35 with HIV. The CDR3 spells CATSSDSNSPLHF. CDR3 sequence (DNA): TGTGCCACCAGCAGCGACAGTAATTCACCCCTCCACTTT.